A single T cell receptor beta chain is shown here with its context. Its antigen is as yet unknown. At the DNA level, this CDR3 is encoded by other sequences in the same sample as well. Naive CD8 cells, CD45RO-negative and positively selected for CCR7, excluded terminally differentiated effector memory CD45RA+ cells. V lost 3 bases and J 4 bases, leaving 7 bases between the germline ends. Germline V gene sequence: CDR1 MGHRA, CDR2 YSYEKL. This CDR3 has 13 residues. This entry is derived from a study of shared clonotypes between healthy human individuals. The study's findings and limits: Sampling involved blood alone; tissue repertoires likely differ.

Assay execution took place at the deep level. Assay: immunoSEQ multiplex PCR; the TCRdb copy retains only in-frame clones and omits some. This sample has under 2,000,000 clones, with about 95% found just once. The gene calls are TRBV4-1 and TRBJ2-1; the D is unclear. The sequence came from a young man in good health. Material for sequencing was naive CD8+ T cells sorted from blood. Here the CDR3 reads CASSQGTYNEQFF. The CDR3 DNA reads TGCGCCAGCAGCCAGGGAACTTACAATGAGCAGTTCTTC.